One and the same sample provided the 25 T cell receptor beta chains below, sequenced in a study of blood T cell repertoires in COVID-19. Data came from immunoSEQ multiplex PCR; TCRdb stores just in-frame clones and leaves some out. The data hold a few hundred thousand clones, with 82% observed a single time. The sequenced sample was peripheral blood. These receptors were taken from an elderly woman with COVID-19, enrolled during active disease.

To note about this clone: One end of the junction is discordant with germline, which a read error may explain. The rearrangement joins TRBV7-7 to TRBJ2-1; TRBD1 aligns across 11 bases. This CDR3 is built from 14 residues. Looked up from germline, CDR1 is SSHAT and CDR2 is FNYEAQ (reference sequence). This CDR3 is CASSLGTGGNEQFF. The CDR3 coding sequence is TGTGCTAGCAGCTTGGGGACAGGGGGGAATGAGCAGTTCTTC.

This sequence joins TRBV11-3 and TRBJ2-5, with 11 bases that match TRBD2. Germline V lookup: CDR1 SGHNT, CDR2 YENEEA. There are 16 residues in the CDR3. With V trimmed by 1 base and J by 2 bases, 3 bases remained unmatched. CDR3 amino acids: CASSLGLAGLQETQYF. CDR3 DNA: TGTGCCAGCAGCTTAGGACTAGCGGGACTTCAAGAGACCCAGTACTTC.

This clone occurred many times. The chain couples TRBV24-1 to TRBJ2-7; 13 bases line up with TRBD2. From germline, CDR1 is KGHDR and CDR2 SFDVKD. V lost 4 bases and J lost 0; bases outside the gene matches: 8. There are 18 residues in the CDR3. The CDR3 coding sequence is TGTGCCACCAGTGACCTGACTAGCGGGGGGAAATCCTCCTACGAGCAGTACTTC. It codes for CATSDLTSGGKSSYEQYF.

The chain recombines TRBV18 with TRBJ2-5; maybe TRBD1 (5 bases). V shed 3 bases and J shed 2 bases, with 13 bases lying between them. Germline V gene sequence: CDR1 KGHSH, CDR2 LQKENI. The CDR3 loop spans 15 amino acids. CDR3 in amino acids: CASSPRTNIQETQYF. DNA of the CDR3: TGTGCCAGCTCACCGCGGACAAATATACAAGAGACCCAGTACTTC.

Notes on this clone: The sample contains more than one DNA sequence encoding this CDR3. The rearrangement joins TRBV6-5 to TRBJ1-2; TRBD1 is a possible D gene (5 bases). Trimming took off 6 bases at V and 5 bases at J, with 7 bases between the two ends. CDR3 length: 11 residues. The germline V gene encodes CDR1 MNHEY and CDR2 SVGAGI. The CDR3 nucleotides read TGTGCCAGCAGCCAGGGTTATGGCTACACCTTC. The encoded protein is CASSQGYGYTF.

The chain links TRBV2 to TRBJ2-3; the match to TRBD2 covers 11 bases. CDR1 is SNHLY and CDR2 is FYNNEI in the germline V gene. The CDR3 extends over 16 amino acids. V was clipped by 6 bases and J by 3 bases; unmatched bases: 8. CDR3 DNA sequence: TGTGCCAGCAGGGGGTCTCTAGCGGGAGGTACAGATACGCAGTATTTT. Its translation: CASRGSLAGGTDTQYF.

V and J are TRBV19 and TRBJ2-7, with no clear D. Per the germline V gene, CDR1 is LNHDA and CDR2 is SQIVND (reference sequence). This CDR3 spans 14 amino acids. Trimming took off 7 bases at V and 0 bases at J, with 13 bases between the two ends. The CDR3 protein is CASKVAVSSYEQYF. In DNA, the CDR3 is TGTGCCAGTAAAGTGGCGGTGAGCTCCTACGAGCAGTACTTC.

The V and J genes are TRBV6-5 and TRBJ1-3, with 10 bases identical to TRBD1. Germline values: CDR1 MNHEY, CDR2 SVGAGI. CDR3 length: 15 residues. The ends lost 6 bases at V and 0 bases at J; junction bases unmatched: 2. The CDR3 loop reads CASRDRGFSGNTIYF. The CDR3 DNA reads TGTGCCAGCAGGGACAGGGGGTTCTCTGGAAACACCATATATTTT.

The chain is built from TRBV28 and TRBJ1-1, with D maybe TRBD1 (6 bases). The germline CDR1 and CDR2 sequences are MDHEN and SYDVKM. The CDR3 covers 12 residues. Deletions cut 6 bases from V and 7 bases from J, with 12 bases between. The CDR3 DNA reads TGTGCCAGCAGACTCATACAGGGTGAAGCTTTCTTT. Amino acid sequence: CASRLIQGEAFF.

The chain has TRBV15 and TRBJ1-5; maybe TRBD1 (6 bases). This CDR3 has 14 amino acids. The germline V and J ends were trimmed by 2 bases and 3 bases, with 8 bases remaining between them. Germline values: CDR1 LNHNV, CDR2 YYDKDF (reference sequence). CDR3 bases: TGTGCCACCAGCAGAACAGGGAACAATCAGCCCCAGCATTTT. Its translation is CATSRTGNNQPQHF.

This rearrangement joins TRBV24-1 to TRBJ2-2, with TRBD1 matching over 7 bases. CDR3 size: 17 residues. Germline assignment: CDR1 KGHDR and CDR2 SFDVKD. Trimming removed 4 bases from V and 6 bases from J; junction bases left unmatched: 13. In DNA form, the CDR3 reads TGTGCCACCAGTGACCCCCGGGACAGAAGGGTCTCCGGGGAGCTGTTTTTT. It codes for CATSDPRDRRVSGELFF.

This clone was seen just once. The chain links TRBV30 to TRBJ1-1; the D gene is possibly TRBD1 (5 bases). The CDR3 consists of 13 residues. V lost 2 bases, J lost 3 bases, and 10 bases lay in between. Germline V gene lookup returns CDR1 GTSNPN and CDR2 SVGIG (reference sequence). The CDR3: CAWSNQGYTEAFF. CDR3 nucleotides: TGTGCCTGGAGTAATCAGGGTTACACTGAAGCTTTCTTT. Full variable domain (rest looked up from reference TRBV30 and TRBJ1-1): SQTIHQWPATLVQPVGSPLSLECTVEGTSNPNLYWYRQAAGRGLQLLFYSVGIGQISSEVPQNLSASRPQDRQFILSSKKLLLSDSGFYLCAWSNQGYTEAFFGQGTRLTVV.

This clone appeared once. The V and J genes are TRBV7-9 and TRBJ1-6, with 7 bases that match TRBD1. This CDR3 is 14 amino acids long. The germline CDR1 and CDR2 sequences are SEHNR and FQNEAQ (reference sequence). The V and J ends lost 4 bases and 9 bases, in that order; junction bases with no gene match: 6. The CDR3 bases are TGTGCCAGCAGCTCAGACAGGGAACGTTCACCCCTCCACTTT. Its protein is CASSSDRERSPLHF.

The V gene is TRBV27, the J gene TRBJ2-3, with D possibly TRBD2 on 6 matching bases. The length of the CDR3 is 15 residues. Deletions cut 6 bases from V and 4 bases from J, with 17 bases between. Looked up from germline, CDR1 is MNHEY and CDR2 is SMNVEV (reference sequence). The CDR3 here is CASSDGTVVPDTQYF. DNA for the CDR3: TGTGCCAGCAGCGATGGGACTGTAGTCCCAGATACGCAGTATTTT.

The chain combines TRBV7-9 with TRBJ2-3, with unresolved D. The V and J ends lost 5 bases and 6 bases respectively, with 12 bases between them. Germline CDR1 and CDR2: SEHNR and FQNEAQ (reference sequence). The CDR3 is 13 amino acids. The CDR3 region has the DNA TGTGCCAGCAGCCCCGGTAAAACTGATACGCAGTATTTT. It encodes CASSPGKTDTQYF. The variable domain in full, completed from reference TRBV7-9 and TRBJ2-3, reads DTGVSQNPRHKITKRGQNVTFRCDPISEHNRLYWYRQTLGQGPEFLTYFQNEAQLEKSRLLSDRFSAERPKGSFSTLEIQRTEQGDSAMYLCASSPGKTDTQYFGPGTRLTVL.

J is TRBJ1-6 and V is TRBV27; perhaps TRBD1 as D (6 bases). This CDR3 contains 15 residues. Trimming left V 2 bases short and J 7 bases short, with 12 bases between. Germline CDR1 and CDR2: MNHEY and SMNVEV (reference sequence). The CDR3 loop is CASSLGGAYNSPLHF. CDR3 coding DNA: TGTGCCAGCAGTTTAGGGGGCGCGTACAATTCACCCCTCCACTTT.

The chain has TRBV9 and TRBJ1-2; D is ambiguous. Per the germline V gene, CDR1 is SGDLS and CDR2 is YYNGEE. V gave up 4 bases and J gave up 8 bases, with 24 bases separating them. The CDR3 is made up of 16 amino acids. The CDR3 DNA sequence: TGTGCCAGCAGCCCTCGGATGATTAAAAGAGGCTACGGCTACACCTTC. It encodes CASSPRMIKRGYGYTF.

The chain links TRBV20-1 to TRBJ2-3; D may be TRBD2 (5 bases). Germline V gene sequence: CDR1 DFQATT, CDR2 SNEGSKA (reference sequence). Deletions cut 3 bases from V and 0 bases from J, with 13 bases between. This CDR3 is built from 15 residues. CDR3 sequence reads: CSASLSGISTDTQYF. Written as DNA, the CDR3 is TGCAGTGCTAGTTTGTCCGGGATTAGCACAGATACGCAGTATTTT.

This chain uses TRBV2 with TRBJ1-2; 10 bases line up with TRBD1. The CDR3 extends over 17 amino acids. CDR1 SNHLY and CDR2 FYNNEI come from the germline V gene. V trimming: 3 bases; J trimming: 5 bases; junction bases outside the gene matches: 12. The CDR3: CASSDPTGGELIYGYTF. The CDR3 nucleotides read TGTGCCAGCAGTGATCCGACAGGGGGCGAGCTCATTTATGGCTACACCTTC.

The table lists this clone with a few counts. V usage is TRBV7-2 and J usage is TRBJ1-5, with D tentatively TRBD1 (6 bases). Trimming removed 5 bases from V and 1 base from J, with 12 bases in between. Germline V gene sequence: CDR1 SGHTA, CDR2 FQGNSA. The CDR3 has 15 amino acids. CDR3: CASSRTVGSNQPQHF. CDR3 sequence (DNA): TGTGCCAGCAGCCGGACAGTTGGCAGCAATCAGCCCCAGCATTTT.

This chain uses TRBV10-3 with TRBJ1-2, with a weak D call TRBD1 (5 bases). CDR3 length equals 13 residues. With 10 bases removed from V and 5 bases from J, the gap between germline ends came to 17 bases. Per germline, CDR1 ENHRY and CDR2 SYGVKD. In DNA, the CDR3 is TGTGCCACCCTGAGCGGGGACTTATATGGCTACACCTTC. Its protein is CATLSGDLYGYTF.

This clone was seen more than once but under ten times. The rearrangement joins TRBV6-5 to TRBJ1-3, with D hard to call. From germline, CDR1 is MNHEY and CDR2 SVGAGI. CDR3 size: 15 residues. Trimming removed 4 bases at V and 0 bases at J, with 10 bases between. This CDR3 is CASSLSGTSGNTIYF. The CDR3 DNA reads TGTGCCAGCAGTTTATCGGGTACCTCTGGAAACACCATATATTTT.

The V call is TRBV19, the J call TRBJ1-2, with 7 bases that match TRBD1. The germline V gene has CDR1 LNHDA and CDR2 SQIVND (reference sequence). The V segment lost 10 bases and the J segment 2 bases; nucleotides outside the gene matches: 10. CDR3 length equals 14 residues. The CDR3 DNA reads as TGTGCCACACAAACAGGGGACGGGAACTATGGCTACACCTTC. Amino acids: CATQTGDGNYGYTF. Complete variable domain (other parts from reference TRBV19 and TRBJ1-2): DGGITQSPKYLFRKEGQNVTLSCEQNLNHDAMYWYRQDPGQGLRLIYYSQIVNDFQKGDIAEGYSVSREKKESFPLTVTSAQKNPTAFYLCATQTGDGNYGYTFGSGTRLTVV.

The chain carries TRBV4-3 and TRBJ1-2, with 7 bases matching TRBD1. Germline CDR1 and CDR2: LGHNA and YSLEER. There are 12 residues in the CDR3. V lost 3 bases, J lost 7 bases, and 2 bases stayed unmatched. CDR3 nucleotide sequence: TGCGCCAGCAGCCAGACAGGGATTGGCTACACCTTC. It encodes CASSQTGIGYTF.

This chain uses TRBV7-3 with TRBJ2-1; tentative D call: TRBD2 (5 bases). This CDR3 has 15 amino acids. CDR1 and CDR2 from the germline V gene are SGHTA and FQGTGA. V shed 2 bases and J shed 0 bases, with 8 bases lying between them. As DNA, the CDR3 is TGTGCCAGCAGCTTAGGAGGCCGCTCCTACAATGAGCAGTTCTTC. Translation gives CASSLGGRSYNEQFF. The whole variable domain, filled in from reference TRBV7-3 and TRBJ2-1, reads GAGVSQTPSNKVTEKGKYVELRCDPISGHTALYWYRQSLGQGPEFLIYFQGTGAADDSGLPNDRFFAVRPEGSVSTLKIQRTERGDSAVYLCASSLGGRSYNEQFFGPGTRLTVL.